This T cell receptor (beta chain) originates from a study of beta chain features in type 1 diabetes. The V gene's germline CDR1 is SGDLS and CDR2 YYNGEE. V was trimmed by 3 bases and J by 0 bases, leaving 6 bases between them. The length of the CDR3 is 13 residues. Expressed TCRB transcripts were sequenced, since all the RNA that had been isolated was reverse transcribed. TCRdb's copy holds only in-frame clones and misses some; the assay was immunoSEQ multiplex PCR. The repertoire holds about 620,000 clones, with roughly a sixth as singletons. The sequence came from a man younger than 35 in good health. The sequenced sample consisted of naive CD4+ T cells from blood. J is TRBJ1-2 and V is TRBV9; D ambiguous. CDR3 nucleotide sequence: TGTGCCAGCAGCGAGATACCTAACTATGGCTACACCTTC. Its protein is CASSEIPNYGYTF.